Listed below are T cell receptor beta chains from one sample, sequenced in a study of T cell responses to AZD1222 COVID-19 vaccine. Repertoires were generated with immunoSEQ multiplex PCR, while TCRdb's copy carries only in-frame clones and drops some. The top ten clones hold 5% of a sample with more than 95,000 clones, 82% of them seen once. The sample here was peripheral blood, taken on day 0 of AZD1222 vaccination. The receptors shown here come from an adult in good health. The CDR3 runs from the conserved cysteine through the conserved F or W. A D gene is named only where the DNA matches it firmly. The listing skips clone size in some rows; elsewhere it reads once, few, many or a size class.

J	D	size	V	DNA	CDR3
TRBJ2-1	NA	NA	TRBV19	TGTGCCAGTAGAGGCGTGCCTAACAATGAGCAGTTCTTC	CASRGVPNNEQFF
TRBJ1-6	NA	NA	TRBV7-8	TGTGCCAGCAGCATGAGACAGCCATATAATTCACCCCTCCACTTT	CASSMRQPYNSPLHF
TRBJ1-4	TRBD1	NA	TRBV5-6	TGTGCCAGCAGTTTAGACAGGGGGGGAGAAAAACTGTTTTTT	CASSLDRGGEKLFF
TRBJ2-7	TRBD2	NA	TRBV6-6	TGTGCCAGCAAATTGAGCGGGGGGGCGTACGAGCAGTACTTC	CASKLSGGAYEQYF
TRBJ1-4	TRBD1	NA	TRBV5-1	TGCGCCAGCAGCCTTTCCGGGACAGGGGCTGAAAAACTGTTTTTT	CASSLSGTGAEKLFF
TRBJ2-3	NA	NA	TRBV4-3	TGCGCCAGCCAGGTCAGCGGCCATCCCGGGGGCACAGATACGCAGTATTTT	CASQVSGHPGGTDTQYF
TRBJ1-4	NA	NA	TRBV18	TGTGCCAGCTCACCACGCAGGGGCGGATCTAATGAAAAACTGTTTTTT	CASSPRRGGSNEKLFF
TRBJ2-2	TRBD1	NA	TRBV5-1	TGCGCCAGCAGCTTCAGGGGGCCCGGGGAGCTGTTTTTT	CASSFRGPGELFF
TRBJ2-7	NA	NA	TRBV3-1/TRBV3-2	TGTGCCAGACATTCCCAGGGGTGCGAGCAGTACTTC	CARHSQGCEQYF
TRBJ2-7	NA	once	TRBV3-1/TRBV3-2	TGTGCCAGCAGCCAAGAATTGACAGGTTTGGGTGAGCAGTACTTC	CASSQELTGLGEQYF
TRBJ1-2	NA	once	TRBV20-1	TGCAGTGCTCGTTCCGGGCAGGGCTACACCTTC	CSARSGQGYTF
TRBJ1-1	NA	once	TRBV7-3	TGTGCCAGCAGCTTGAACAGCCAAAACACTGAAGCTTTCTTT	CASSLNSQNTEAFF
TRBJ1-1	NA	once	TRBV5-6	TGTGCCAGCAGCTTGGTCCAGGGAGCCACTGAAGCTTTCTTT	CASSLVQGATEAFF
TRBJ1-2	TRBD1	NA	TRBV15	TGTGCCACCAGCAAACCCTCGACAGGGGGTTATACCTATGGCTACACCTTC	CATSKPSTGGYTYGYTF
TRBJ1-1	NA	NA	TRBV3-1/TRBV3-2	TGTGCCAGCAGCCAAGTACTAACAGGGTGGGACACTGAAGCTTTCTTT	CASSQVLTGWDTEAFF
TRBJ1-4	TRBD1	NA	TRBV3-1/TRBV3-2	TGTGCCAGCAGCCAAGGCAGGGGGGGGAAACTGTTTTTT	CASSQGRGGKLFF
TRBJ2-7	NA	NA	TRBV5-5	TGTGCCAGCAGCTTGGTTCCTCAAAGCGGGACAGCTGCCTCCTACGAGCAGTACTTC	CASSLVPQSGTAASYEQYF
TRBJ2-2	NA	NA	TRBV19	TGTGCCAGTGAAATGCTGACAGAAAGGACCGGGGAGCTGTTTTTT	CASEMLTERTGELFF
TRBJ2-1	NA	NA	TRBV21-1	TGTGCCAGCAGCAGAAATGGGGGGAGCCGGGAGCTGGACAATGAGCAGTTCTTC	CASSRNGGSRELDNEQFF
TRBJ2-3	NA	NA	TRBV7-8	TGTGCCAGCAGCAGAAGGGACAGCACAGATACGCAGTATTTT	CASSRRDSTDTQYF
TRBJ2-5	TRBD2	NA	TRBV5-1	TGCGCCAGCAGCTATAGCGGGGGAAGCGAGACCCAGTACTTC	CASSYSGGSETQYF
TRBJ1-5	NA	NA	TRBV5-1	TGCGCCAGCATCTTCTTAGGTACTGGGCCTAACAATCAGCCCCAGCATTTT	CASIFLGTGPNNQPQHF
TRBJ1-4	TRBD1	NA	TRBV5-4	TGTGCCAGCAGCTTAGGCGGGACAGGGGACGAAAAACTGTTTTTT	CASSLGGTGDEKLFF
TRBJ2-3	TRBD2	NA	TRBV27	TGTGCCAGCAGAACTTTCCCGGGACTAGCGGGGGGAACGACGGAAACGCAGTATTTT	CASRTFPGLAGGTTETQYF
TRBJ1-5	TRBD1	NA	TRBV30	TGTGCCTGGAGTTCGGGACAGGGGTATCAGCCCCAGCATTTT	CAWSSGQGYQPQHF
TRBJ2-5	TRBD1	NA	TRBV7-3	TGTGCCAGCAGCTTAATGGGACAGGGGCAAGAGACCCAGTACTTC	CASSLMGQGQETQYF
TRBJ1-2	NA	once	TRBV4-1	TGCGCCAGCAGTGATGGCGGGGTCTATGGCTACACCTTC	CASSDGGVYGYTF
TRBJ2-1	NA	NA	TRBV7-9	TGTGCCAGCAGTCACGTACTCGGCGGATACAATGAGCAGTTCTTC	CASSHVLGGYNEQFF
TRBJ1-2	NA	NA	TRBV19	TGTGCCAGTAGCGAACAAGACGGTTACTCATACACCTTC	CASSEQDGYSYTF
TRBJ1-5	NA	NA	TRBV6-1	TGTGCCAGCAGTGAAGGAGGGGGGTATTCAAGAGGTCAGCCCCAGCATTTT	CASSEGGGYSRGQPQHF
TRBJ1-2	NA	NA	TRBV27	TGTGCCAGCAGTTTGCAACAGGGCCAGTACTATGGCTACACCTTC	CASSLQQGQYYGYTF
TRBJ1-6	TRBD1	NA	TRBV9	TGTGCCAGCAGCTACCAAGGACAGGGACGTTCACCCCTCCACTTT	CASSYQGQGRSPLHF
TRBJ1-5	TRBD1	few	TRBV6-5	TGTGCCAGCAGTAACAGGGGAGGGGGTCAGCCCCAGCATTTT	CASSNRGGGQPQHF
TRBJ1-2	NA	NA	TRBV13	TGTGCCAGCAGCCCTCCGGGGGGGGCTAGGTATGGCTACACCTTC	CASSPPGGARYGYTF
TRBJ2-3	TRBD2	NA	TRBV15	TGTGCCACCAGCCGACAGACGAGGGGCGGGGGAAGTACAGATACGCAGTATTTT	CATSRQTRGGGSTDTQYF
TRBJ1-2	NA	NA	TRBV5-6	TGTGCCAGCAGCGCGTACGGGGGCGGCTACACCTTC	CASSAYGGGYTF
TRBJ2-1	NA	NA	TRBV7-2	TGTGCCAGCAGCTTACAACGTAGCGAGCAGTTCTTC	CASSLQRSEQFF
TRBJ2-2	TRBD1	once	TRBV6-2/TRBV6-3	TGTGCCAGCAGTACCAGGCTCGGACAGGGGTATACCGGGGAGCTGTTTTTT	CASSTRLGQGYTGELFF
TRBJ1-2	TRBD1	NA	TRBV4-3	TGCGCCAGCAGCCAAATGACAGGGGGCGGAGGCTATGGCTACACCTTC	CASSQMTGGGGYGYTF
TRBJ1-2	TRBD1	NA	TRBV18	TGTGCCAGCTCACCACGACAGGGGGACGGCTACACCTTC	CASSPRQGDGYTF
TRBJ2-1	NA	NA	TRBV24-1	TGTGCCACCAGTGATAGCTGGAGCCACAATGAGCAGTTCTTC	CATSDSWSHNEQFF
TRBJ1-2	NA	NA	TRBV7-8	TGTGCCAGCAGCCCTAAAGCCTGGGGACCGAACTATGGCTACACCTTC	CASSPKAWGPNYGYTF
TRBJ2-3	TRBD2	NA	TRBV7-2	TGTGCCAGCACCGGACTGTCGGCGGGGGGGTGGCAGTATTTT	CASTGLSAGGWQYF
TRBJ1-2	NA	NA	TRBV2	TGTGCCAGCAGGACCGACAAGGAGCATGGCTACACCTTC	CASRTDKEHGYTF
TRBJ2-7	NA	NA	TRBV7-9	TGTGCCAGCAGTCAGCATCTCGGCGAGCAGTACTTC	CASSQHLGEQYF
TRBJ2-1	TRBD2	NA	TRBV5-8	TGTGCCAGCAGCCCCGCGGGGGTCCAGCGGGACCTTCCTCTCTTC	CASSPAGVQRDLPLF
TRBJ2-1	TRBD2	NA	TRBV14	TGTGCCAGCAGCCAAGGCGGGACTAGCCCCCACAATGAGCAGTTCTTC	CASSQGGTSPHNEQFF
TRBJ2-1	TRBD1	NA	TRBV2	TGTGCCAGCAGCCAAGGTCGTGGGACAGGGAAGGGCAATGAGCAGTTCTTC	CASSQGRGTGKGNEQFF
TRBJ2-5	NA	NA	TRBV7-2	TGTGCCAGCAGCTTAACAGACCAAGAGACCCAGTACTTC	CASSLTDQETQYF
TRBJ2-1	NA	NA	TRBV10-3	TGTGCCTCGTCAGGGGGGCTCAATGAGCAGTTCTTC	CASSGGLNEQFF
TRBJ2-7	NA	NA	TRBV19	TGTGCCAGCCGATCGACCGGGACCGGTACCTACGAGCAGTACTTC	CASRSTGTGTYEQYF
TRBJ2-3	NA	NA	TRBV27	TGTGCCAGCAGTCCACAGGGAAGTGGTACGCAGTATTTT	CASSPQGSGTQYF
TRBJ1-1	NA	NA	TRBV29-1	TGCAGCGTTGAAGGCGCAGGGGCAAACACTGAAGCTTTCTTT	CSVEGAGANTEAFF